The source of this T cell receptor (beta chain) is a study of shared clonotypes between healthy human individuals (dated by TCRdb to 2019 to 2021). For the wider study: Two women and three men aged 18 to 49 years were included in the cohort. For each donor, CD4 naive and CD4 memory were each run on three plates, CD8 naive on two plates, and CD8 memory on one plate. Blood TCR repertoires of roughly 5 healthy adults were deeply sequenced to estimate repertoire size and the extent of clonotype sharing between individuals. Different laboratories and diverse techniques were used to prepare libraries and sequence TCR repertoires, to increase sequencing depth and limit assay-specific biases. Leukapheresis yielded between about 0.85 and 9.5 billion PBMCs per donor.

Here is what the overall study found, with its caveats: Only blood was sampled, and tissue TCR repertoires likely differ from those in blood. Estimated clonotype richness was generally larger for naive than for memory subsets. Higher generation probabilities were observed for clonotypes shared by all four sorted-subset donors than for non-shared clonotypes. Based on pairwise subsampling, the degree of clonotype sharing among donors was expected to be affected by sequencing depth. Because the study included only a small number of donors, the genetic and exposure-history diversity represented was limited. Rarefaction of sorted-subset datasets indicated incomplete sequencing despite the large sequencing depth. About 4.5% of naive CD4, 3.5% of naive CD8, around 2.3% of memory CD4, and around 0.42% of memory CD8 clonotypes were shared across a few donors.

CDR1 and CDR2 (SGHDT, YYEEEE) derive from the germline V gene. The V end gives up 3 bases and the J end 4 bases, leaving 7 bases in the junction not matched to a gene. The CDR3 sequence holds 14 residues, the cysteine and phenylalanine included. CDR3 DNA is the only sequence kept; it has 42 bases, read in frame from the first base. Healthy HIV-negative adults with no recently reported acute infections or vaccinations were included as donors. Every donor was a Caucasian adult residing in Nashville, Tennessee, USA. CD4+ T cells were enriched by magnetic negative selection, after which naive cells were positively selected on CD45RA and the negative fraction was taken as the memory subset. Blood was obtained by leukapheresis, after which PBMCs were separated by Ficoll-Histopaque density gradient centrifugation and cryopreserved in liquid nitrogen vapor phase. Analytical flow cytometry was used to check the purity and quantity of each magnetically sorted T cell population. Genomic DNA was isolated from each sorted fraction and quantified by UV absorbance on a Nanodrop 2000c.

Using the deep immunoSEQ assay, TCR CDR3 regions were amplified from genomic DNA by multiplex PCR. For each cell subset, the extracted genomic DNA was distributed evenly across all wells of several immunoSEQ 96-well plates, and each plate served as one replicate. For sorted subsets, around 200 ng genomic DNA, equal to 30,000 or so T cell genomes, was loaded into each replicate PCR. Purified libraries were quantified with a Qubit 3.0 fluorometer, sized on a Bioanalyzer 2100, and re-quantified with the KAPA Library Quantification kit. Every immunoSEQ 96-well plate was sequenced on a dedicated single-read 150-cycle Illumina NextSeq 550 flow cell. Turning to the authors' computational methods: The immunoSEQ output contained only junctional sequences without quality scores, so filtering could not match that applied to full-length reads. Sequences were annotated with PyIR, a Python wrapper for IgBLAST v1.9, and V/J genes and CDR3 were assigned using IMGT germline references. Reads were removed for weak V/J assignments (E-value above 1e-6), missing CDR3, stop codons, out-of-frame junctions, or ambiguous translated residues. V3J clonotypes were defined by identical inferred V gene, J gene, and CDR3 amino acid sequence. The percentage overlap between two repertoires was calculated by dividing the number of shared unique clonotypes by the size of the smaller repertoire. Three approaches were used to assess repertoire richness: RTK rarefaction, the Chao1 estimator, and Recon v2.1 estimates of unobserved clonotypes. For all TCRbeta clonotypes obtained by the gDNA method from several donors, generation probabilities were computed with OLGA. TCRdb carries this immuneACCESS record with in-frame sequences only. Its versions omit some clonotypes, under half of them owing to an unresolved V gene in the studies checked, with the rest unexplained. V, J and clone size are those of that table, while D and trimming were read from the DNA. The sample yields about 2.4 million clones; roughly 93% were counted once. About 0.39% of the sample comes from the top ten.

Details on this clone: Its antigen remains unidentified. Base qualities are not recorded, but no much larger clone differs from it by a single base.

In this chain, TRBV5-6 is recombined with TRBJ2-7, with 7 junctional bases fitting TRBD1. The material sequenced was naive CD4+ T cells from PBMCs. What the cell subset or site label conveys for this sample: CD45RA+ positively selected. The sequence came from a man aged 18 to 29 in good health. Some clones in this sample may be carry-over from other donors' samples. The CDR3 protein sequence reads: CASSYRQGEYEQYF. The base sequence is TGTGCCAGCAGCTACCGACAGGGAGAATACGAGCAGTACTTC.